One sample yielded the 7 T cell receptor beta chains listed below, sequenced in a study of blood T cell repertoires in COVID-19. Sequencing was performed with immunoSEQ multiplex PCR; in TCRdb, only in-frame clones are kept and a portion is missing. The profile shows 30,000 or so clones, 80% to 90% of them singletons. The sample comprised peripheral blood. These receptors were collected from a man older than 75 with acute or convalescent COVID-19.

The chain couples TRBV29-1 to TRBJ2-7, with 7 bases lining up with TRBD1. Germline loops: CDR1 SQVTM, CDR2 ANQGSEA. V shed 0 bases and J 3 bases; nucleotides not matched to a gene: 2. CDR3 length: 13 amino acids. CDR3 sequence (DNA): TGCAGCGTTGAAGATCGGGACAGCTACGAGCAGTACTTC. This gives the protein CSVEDRDSYEQYF.

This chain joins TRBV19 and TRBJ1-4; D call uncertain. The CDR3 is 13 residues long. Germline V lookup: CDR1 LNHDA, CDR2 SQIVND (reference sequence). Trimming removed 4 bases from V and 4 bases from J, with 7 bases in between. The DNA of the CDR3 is TGTGCCAGTAGTACGTCCGTTAATGAAAAACTGTTTTTT. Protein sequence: CASSTSVNEKLFF. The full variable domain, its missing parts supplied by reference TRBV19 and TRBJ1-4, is DGGITQSPKYLFRKEGQNVTLSCEQNLNHDAMYWYRQDPGQGLRLIYYSQIVNDFQKGDIAEGYSVSREKKESFPLTVTSAQKNPTAFYLCASSTSVNEKLFFGSGTQLSVL.

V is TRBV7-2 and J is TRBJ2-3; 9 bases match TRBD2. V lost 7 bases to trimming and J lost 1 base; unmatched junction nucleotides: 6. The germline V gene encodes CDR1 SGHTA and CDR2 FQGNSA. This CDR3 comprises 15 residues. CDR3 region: CASTPSGARTDTQYF. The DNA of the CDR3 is TGTGCCAGCACCCCTAGCGGGGCCCGCACAGATACGCAGTATTTT.

The CDR3 reads CASSEQGVRNTEAFF. The CDR3 DNA reads TGTGCCAGCAGTGAACAGGGCGTTCGGAACACTGAAGCTTTCTTT. This rearrangement joins TRBV2 to TRBJ1-1; D possibly corresponds to TRBD1 (5 bases). The CDR3 is 15 amino acids. V was cut by 2 bases and J by 1 base, with 11 bases left in between. Germline values: CDR1 SNHLY, CDR2 FYNNEI.

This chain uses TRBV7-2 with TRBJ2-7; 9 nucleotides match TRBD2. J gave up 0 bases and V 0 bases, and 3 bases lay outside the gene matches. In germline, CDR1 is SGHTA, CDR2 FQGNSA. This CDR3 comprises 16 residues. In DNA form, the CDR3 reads TGTGCCAGCAGCTTAGCGGGCGGGGGGGTCTCCTACGAGCAGTACTTC. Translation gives CASSLAGGGVSYEQYF.

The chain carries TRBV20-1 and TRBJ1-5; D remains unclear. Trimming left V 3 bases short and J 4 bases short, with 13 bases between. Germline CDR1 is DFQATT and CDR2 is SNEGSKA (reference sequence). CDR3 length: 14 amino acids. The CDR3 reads CSASRGRENQPQHF. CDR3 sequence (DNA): TGCAGTGCTAGTCGTGGACGGGAGAATCAGCCCCAGCATTTT.

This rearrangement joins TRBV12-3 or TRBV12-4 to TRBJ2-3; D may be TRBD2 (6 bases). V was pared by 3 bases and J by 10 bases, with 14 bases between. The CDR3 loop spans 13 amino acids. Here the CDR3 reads CASSFPLARSQYF. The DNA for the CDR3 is TGTGCCAGCAGTTTTCCTCTAGCGAGGTCGCAGTATTTT.